A selection of T cell receptor beta chains follows, all from one sample in a study of blood T cell repertoires in COVID-19. The protocol was immunoSEQ multiplex PCR, while the TCRdb copy is restricted to in-frame clones and leaves out a portion. The sample contains about 380,000 clones, around 89% of which appear only once. The sequenced material came from PBMCs or T cells enriched from blood (not recorded which). The receptors come from a woman between 18 and 29 years old who had recovered from COVID-19. The CDR3 runs from the conserved cysteine through the conserved F or W. D genes are given only for firm matches. Size is stated for part of the rows, as once, few or many counts, or as a class when the clone is expanded.

- | TRBJ1-6 | TRBV6-2/TRBV6-3 | - | TGTGCCAGCAGTTACAATCAGGGGCCGAATTCACCCCTCCACTTT | CASSYNQGPNSPLHF
- | TRBJ2-1 | TRBV27 | TRBD1 | TGTGCCAGCAGTGCAGACAGGGGGCTTTTGATCTTC | CASSADRGLLIF
- | TRBJ1-2 | TRBV12-3/TRBV12-4 | - | TGTGCCAGCAGTTTAGCGCTCCGGGGCTACACCTTC | CASSLALRGYTF
- | TRBJ2-7 | TRBV11-1 | - | TGTGCCAGCAGCTGGGACTTTAACGAGCAGTACTTC | CASSWDFNEQYF
- | TRBJ2-1 | TRBV7-2 | TRBD1 | TGTGCCAGCAGCCCTTTAGGCCTCCTGAAAGGGGGCAACGAGCAGTTCTTC | CASSPLGLLKGGNEQFF
- | TRBJ1-2 | TRBV18 | TRBD1 | TGTGCCAGCTCACCAGACAGGGCAAGCTACACCTTC | CASSPDRASYTF
- | TRBJ2-5 | TRBV11-2 | - | TGTGCCAGCAGCTTAATAGGCGGGTACCAAGAGACCCAGTACTTC | CASSLIGGYQETQYF
- | TRBJ1-1 | TRBV27 | - | TGTGCCAGCAGAAGTCCGGCGCAGGAGAACACTGAAGCTTTCTTT | CASRSPAQENTEAFF
- | TRBJ1-5 | TRBV30 | TRBD1 | TGTGCCTGGAGTGACCCCCTCCGGGACAGGGGAAGACCCCAGCATTTT | CAWSDPLRDRGRPQHF
- | TRBJ1-2 | TRBV6-5 | TRBD1 | TGTGCCAGCAGGCCTCAGACAGGGATTGACTATGGCTACACCTTC | CASRPQTGIDYGYTF
- | TRBJ2-5 | TRBV4-1 | TRBD2 | TGCGCCAGCAGCCAAGTGTTGGGGACTAGCGGACAAGAGACCCAGTACTTC | CASSQVLGTSGQETQYF
- | TRBJ2-3 | TRBV27 | TRBD2 | TGTGCCAGCAGTTTAGCGGGGGGGCGTACGCAGTATTTT | CASSLAGGRTQYF
- | TRBJ2-5 | TRBV18 | - | TGTGCCAGCTCTCCAGGTACTCAAGAGACCCAGTACTTC | CASSPGTQETQYF
- | TRBJ1-1 | TRBV12-3/TRBV12-4 | - | TGTGCCAGCAGTTCGTTGAGGGGGACTGAAGCTTTCTTT | CASSSLRGTEAFF
- | TRBJ1-1 | TRBV11-3 | TRBD1 | TGTGCCAGCAGCAAGGGACAGTTGAACACTGAAGCTTTCTTT | CASSKGQLNTEAFF
- | TRBJ2-1 | TRBV11-3 | TRBD2 | TGTGCCAGCAGCTTAGATCGGCATGGGAGCGGGGGGGCCGAGGGTGAGCAGTTCTTC | CASSLDRHGSGGAEGEQFF
few | TRBJ1-2 | TRBV4-1 | - | TGCGCCAGCAGCCCCGGCGGGGGCGGGATGGGCTACACCTTC | CASSPGGGGMGYTF
- | TRBJ1-2 | TRBV30 | - | TGTGCCTGGAGTGTATTGGCAGGGCAGGGCTACACCTTC | CAWSVLAGQGYTF
- | TRBJ2-7 | TRBV29-1 | - | TGCAGCGCCCTAGCCCCAGGGGACGAGCAGTACTTC | CSALAPGDEQYF
few | TRBJ1-4 | TRBV19 | - | TGTGCCAGTAGTATAATACAGACAACTAATGAAAAACTGTTTTTT | CASSIIQTTNEKLFF
- | TRBJ2-1 | TRBV7-2 | TRBD1 | TGTGCCAGCAGCTTAGGTCTAGGCAGGGGGCGAGAGAATGAGCAGTTCTTC | CASSLGLGRGRENEQFF
- | TRBJ2-7 | TRBV5-4 | TRBD1 | TGTGCCAGCAGCGCCACCGGGACAGGGAGCTCCTACGAGCAGTACTTC | CASSATGTGSSYEQYF
- | TRBJ1-1 | TRBV5-1 | - | TGCGCCAGCAGCTTGGACCAGGACATCGCTGAAGCTTTCTTT | CASSLDQDIAEAFF
once | TRBJ2-1 | TRBV10-3 | TRBD2 | TGTGCCATCAGTGAGCCCCAGCGGGGGGTCGGAGAGTTCTTC | CAISEPQRGVGEFF
- | TRBJ1-4 | TRBV5-8 | TRBD1 | TGTGCCAGCAGCTTCGGACAGGGTGGTAATGAAAAACTGTTTTTT | CASSFGQGGNEKLFF
- | TRBJ2-2 | TRBV11-2 | - | TGTGCCAGCAGCTTTCGGCAGGGTATAACCGGGGAGCTGTTTTTT | CASSFRQGITGELFF
- | TRBJ1-1 | TRBV29-1 | - | TGCAGCGTTGCACAGGCTGGCACTGAAGCTTTCTTT | CSVAQAGTEAFF
- | TRBJ2-3 | TRBV11-2 | - | TGTGCCAGCAGCTCCAGGACAGCCTCCGGGGCCACAGATACGCAGTATTTT | CASSSRTASGATDTQYF